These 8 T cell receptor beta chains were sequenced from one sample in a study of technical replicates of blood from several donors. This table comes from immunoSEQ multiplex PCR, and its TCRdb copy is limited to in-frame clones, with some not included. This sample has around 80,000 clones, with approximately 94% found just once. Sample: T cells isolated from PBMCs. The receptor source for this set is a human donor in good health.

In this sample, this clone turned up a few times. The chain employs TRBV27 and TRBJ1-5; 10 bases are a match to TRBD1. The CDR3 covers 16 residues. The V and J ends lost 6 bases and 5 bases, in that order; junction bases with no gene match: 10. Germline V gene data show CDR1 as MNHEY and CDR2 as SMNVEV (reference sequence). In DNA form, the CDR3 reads TGTGCCAGCAGAAGAGACAGGGGGCGGAACGATCAGCCCCAGCATTTT. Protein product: CASRRDRGRNDQPQHF.

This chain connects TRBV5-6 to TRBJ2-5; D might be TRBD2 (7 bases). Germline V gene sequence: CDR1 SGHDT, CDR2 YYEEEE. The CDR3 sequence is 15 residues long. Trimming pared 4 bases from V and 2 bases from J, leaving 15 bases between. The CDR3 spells CASSPSGGWQETQYF. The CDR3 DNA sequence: TGTGCCAGCAGCCCTTCGGGGGGCTGGCAAGAGACCCAGTACTTC. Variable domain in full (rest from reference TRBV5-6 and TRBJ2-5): DAGVTQSPTHLIKTRGQQVTLRCSPKSGHDTVSWYQQALGQGPQFIFQYYEEEERQRGNFPDRFSGHQFPNYSSELNVNALLLGDSALYLCASSPSGGWQETQYFGPGTRLLVL.

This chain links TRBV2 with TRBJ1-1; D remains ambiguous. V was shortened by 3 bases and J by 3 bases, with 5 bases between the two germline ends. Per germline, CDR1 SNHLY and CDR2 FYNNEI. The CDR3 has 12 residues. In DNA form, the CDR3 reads TGTGCCAGCAGTGACAGTTACACTGAAGCTTTCTTT. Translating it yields CASSDSYTEAFF.

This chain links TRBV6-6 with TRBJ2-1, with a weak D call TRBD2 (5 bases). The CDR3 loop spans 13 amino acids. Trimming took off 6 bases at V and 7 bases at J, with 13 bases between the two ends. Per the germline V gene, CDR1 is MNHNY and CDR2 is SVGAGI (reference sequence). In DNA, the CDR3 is TGTGCCAGCAGCCATGGACTCAGAAATGAGCAGTTCTTC. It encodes CASSHGLRNEQFF.

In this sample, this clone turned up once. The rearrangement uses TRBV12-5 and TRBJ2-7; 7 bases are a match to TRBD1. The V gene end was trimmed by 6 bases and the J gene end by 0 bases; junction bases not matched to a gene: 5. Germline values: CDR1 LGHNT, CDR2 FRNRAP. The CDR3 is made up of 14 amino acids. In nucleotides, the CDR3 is TGTGCTAGTGGCTGGGACAGCTCCTCCTACGAGCAGTACTTC. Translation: CASGWDSSSYEQYF.

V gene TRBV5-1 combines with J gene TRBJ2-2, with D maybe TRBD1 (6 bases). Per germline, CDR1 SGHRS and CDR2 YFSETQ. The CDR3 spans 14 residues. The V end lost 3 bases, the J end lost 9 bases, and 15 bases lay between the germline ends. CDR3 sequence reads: CASSSPQQGRELFF. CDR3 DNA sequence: TGCGCCAGCAGCTCCCCGCAACAGGGAAGGGAGCTGTTTTTT. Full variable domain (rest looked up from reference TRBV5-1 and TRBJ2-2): KAGVTQTPRYLIKTRGQQVTLSCSPISGHRSVSWYQQTPGQGLQFLFEYFSETQRNKGNFPGRFSGRQFSNSRSEMNVSTLELGDSALYLCASSSPQQGRELFFGEGSRLTVL.

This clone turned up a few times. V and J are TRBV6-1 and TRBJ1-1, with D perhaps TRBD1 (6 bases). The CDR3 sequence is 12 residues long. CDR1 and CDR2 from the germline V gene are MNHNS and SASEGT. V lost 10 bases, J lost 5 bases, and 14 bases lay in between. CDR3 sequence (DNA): TGTGCCACCCCACAGGGCCTTACTGAAGCTTTCTTT. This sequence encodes CATPQGLTEAFF.

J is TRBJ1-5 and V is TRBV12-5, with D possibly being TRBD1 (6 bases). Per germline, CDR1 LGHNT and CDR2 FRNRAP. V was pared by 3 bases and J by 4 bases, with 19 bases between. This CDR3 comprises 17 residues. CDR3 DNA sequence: TGTGCTAGTGGTTTTCTCGTCTGGGACACCGAAAATCAGCCCCAGCATTTT. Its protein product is CASGFLVWDTENQPQHF. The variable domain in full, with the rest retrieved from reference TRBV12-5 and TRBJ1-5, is DARVTQTPRHKVTEMGQEVTMRCQPILGHNTVFWYRQTMMQGLELLAYFRNRAPLDDSGMPKDRFSAEMPDATLATLKIQPSEPRDSAVYFCASGFLVWDTENQPQHFGDGTRLSIL.